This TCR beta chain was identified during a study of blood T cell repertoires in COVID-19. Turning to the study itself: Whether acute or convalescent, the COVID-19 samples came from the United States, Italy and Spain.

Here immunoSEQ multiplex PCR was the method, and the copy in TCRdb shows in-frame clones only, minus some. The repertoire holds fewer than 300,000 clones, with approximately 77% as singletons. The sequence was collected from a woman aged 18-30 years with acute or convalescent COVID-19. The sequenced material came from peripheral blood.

CDR3 bases: TGTGCCAGCAGCCAAGCAGGGACAGGGTATTCCTTATCTGGAAACACCATATATTTT. Its translation: CASSQAGTGYSLSGNTIYF. The chain combines TRBV3-1 (or the pseudogene TRBV3-2) with TRBJ1-3; TRBD1 agrees at 9 bases. The CDR3 extends over 19 amino acids. Unmatched junction bases numbered 11, after V lost 1 base and J lost 1 base. From germline, CDR1 is LGHDT and CDR2 YNNKEL (reference sequence).